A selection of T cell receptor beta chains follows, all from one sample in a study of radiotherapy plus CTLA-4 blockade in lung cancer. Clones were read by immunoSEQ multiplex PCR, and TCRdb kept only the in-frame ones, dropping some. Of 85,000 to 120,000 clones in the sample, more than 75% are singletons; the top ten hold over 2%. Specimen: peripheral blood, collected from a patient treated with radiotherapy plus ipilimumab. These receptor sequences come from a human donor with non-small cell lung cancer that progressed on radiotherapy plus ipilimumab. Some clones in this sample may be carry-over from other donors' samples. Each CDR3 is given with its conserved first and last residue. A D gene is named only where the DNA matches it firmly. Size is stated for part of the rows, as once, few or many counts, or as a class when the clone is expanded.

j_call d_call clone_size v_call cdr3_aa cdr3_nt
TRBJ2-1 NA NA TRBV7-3 CASSLSSGGYNEQFF TGTGCCAGCAGCTTGAGTAGCGGAGGCTACAATGAGCAGTTCTTC
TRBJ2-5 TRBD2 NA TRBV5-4 CASSFSGGKETQYF TGTGCCAGCAGCTTTAGCGGGGGGAAAGAGACCCAGTACTTC
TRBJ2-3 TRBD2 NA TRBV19 CASSIPGSSGVDTQYF TGTGCCAGTAGTATCCCAGGGTCTAGCGGGGTAGACACGCAGTATTTT
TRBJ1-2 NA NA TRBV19 CASSMGGGFYGYTF TGTGCCAGTAGTATGGGGGGAGGATTCTATGGCTACACCTTC
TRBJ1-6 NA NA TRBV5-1 CASNPGPSLTDSPLHF TGCGCCAGCAACCCCGGGCCCTCCCTGACCGATTCACCCCTCCACTTT
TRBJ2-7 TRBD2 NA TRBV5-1 CASSFYPGTSGGAAPSYEQYF TGCGCCAGCAGCTTTTACCCAGGGACTAGCGGGGGGGCCGCTCCATCCTACGAGCAGTACTTC
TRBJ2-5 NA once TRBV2 CASNLQETQYF TGTGCCAGCAACCTCCAAGAGACCCAGTACTTC
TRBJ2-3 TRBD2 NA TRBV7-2 CASSEAGGLADTQYF TGTGCCAGCAGTGAAGCGGGGGGGCTGGCAGATACGCAGTATTTT
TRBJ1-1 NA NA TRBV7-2 CASSLTPGEAFF TGTGCCAGCAGCCTGACCCCAGGAGAAGCTTTCTTT
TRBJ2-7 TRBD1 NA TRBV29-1 CSVVRDSGGIRGEQYF TGCAGCGTTGTACGCGACTCAGGGGGTATAAGGGGCGAGCAGTACTTC
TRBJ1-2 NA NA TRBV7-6 CASSYPSGSGTYGYTF TGTGCCAGCAGCTACCCCTCGGGATCCGGGACCTATGGCTACACCTTC
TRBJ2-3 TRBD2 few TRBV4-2 CASSPPSPGLDSDTQYF TGTGCCAGCAGCCCACCCTCCCCGGGACTAGATTCAGATACGCAGTATTTT
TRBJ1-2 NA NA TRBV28 CASGGTGYGYTF TGTGCCAGCGGGGGTACAGGCTATGGCTACACCTTC
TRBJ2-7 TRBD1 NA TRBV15 CATSPRDRGLTYEQYF TGTGCCACCAGCCCGCGGGACAGGGGGCTGACCTACGAGCAGTACTTC
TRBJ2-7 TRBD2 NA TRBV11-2 CASSLRGGGRYEQYF TGTGCCAGCAGCTTGAGGGGCGGGGGGCGGTACGAGCAGTACTTC
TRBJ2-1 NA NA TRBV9 CASSPWGAGEQFF TGTGCCAGCAGTCCGTGGGGGGCAGGTGAGCAGTTCTTC
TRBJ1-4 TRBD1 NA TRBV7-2 CASRDRQGEKLFF TGTGCCAGCAGAGATAGACAGGGGGAAAAACTGTTTTTT
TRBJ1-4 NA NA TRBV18 CASSHRRLVNEKLFF TGTGCCAGCTCACATAGGAGACTGGTTAATGAAAAACTGTTTTTT
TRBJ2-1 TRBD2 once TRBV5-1 CASTRGTSDHNEQFF TGCGCCAGCACACGGGGGACTAGCGACCACAATGAGCAGTTCTTC
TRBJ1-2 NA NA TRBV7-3 CASSSSNNRGLYDGYTF TGTGCCAGCAGCTCTTCGAATAACCGGGGACTATATGACGGCTACACCTTC
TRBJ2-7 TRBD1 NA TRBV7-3 CASSFGTGYDEQYF TGTGCCAGCAGCTTTGGGACAGGGTACGACGAGCAGTACTTC
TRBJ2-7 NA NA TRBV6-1 CASSEQGISYEQYF TGTGCCAGCAGTGAACAGGGGATTTCCTACGAGCAGTACTTC
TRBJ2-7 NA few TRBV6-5 CASSYSDRLGEQYF TGTGCCAGCAGTTACTCAGACAGGTTGGGGGAGCAGTACTTC
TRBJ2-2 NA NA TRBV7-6 CASSFSGANTGELFF TGTGCCAGCAGCTTTTCCGGGGCGAACACCGGGGAGCTGTTTTTT
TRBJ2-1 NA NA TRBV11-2 CASSLSVNGEQFF TGTGCCAGCAGCTTGTCGGTGAATGGGGAGCAGTTCTTC